This TCR beta chain derives from a study of cytomegalovirus exposure and HLA in healthy donors. In the PCR, 60 Vbeta and 13 Jbeta primers were used. Authors' methods: Approximately 11 million of the 80 million or so unique TCR beta chains counted in a later analysis were shared. Generated by immunoSEQ multiplex PCR, the TCRdb table keeps only in-frame clones and is missing some. The V and J calls and the clone size are those of that table, but D and trimming were determined from the DNA. The sample records over 150,000 clones, more than 65% being singletons. This clone was seen a handful of times. Its antigen is unidentified. General study points: Being productive about 90% or about 30% of the time was typical of most TCR beta V segments in an earlier analysis.

The clonotype originates from a woman aged 40 to 49 in good health and CMV-seropositive. The sequenced sample was PBMCs.

CDR3 in DNA: TGCGCCAGCAGCCAAGATCCTCCGCAAGCCAGGGTCCCCGGGGAGCTGTTTTTT. Translated: CASSQDPPQARVPGELFF. The chain employs TRBV4-3 and TRBJ2-2, with D perhaps matching TRBD1 (5 bases). Trimming left V 0 bases short and J 6 bases short, with 20 bases between. The CDR3 is made up of 18 amino acids. CDR1 is LGHNA, CDR2 YSLEER, per germline.